Only a few counts were recorded for the clone carrying this TCR beta chain. Trimming at V came to 3 bases and at J to 4 bases, leaving 0 bases not matched to a gene. CDR3 length: 14 amino acids. CDR1 SGHNT and CDR2 YYREEE come from the germline V gene (reference sequence). Study processing details: Nucleated cell number was recorded as an estimate derived from reference gene primer amplification. Measured with immunoSEQ multiplex PCR; TCRdb has only the in-frame clones, and not every one. That table is the source of V, J and clone size, and D and trimming were worked out from the DNA. The data contain over 65,000 clones, about 73% of them singletons. The data stem from a study of blood T cell repertoires in COVID-19. Overall study context: Some COVID-19 samples were acute and others convalescent; all came from the United States, Italy and Spain. In each case, the material was cDNA or gDNA derived from T cells, B-cell-depleted T cells, or PBMCs.

During active infection, Seattle patients enrolled and were then monitored through disease. V gene TRBV5-4 combines with J gene TRBJ1-6; 8 nucleotides line up with TRBD1. Sequenced material: peripheral blood. The clonotype comes from a man between 60 and 75 years old with COVID-19, enrolled during active disease. The CDR3 DNA reads TGTGCCAGCAGCTGGGACAGGTATAATTCACCCCTCCACTTT. This codes for CASSWDRYNSPLHF.